The 21 T cell receptor beta chains listed next were all sequenced from one sample in a study of blood T cell repertoires in COVID-19. Clones were read by immunoSEQ multiplex PCR, and TCRdb kept only the in-frame ones, dropping some. The data show approximately 500,000 clones, with roughly nine tenths seen just once and under 8.5% held by the top ten. Sequencing was carried out using peripheral blood. Every receptor here comes from a woman between 50 and 59 years old with COVID-19, enrolled during active disease.

This rearrangement joins TRBV11-2 to TRBJ2-7, with 10 nucleotides matching TRBD2. CDR3 length equals 14 residues. Germline CDR1 SGHAT, CDR2 FQNNGV. J was trimmed by 4 bases and V by 2 bases; bases with no gene match: 2. In DNA, the CDR3 is TGTGCCAGCAGCTTAACTAGCGGGGATTACGAGCAGTACTTC. This encodes CASSLTSGDYEQYF. Full variable domain (remainder filled in from reference TRBV11-2 and TRBJ2-7): EAGVAQSPRYKIIEKRQSVAFWCNPISGHATLYWYQQILGQGPKLLIQFQNNGVVDDSQLPKDRFSAERLKGVDSTLKIQPAKLEDSAVYLCASSLTSGDYEQYFGPGTRLTVT.

This clone was seen more than once but under ten times. This sequence joins TRBV19 and TRBJ1-4, with 7 bases fitting TRBD1. From germline, CDR1 is LNHDA and CDR2 SQIVND (reference sequence). CDR3 length: 15 residues. The V gene end was trimmed by 5 bases and the J gene end by 8 bases; junction bases not matched to a gene: 11. CDR3 nucleotide sequence: TGTGCCAGTAGTCCCCGACAGGGCCGGGAGGAAAAACTGTTTTTT. Translating it yields CASSPRQGREEKLFF.

The CDR3 is CAWSHDRGDEQFF. CDR3 bases: TGTGCCTGGAGCCATGACAGGGGTGATGAGCAGTTCTTC. The gene calls are TRBV30 and TRBJ2-1, with TRBD1 matching over 8 bases. The V gene's germline CDR1 is GTSNPN and CDR2 SVGIG (reference sequence). J gave up 8 bases and V 3 bases, and 6 bases lay outside the gene matches. This CDR3 contains 13 residues.

CDR3 sequence (DNA): TGTGCCATCAGTTCTCGAGTTGATGAAAAACTGTTTTTT. It translates to CAISSRVDEKLFF. This chain joins TRBV10-3 and TRBJ1-4; D uncertain. Germline V CDR1 and CDR2: ENHRY, SYGVKD. This CDR3 spans 13 amino acids. Trimming pared 5 bases from V and 6 bases from J, leaving 10 bases between.

This clone was counted only a few times. The chain uses TRBV27 and TRBJ1-1; 7 nucleotides align to TRBD1. CDR3 length: 14 amino acids. CDR1 and CDR2 (germline): MNHEY, SMNVEV (reference sequence). J lost 1 base, V lost 5 bases, and 4 bases had no gene match. The CDR3 region has the DNA TGTGCCAGCAGTCGGACAGGATCGAACACTGAAGCTTTCTTT. Amino acids: CASSRTGSNTEAFF.

The rearrangement uses TRBV4-1 and TRBJ1-5, with TRBD1 matching 11 bases. This CDR3 contains 14 residues. Germline lookup yields CDR1 MGHRA and CDR2 YSYEKL. Trimming took 9 bases from V and 5 from J; bases not matched to a gene: 6. CDR3: CASSDRGRHQPQHF. The CDR3 DNA follows: TGCGCCAGTTCGGACAGGGGGCGGCATCAGCCCCAGCATTTT.

The count of this clone is one. The chain recombines TRBV2 with TRBJ2-5; 13 positions agree with TRBD2. V shed 7 bases, J shed 5 bases, and the junction held 10 bases outside the gene matches. The length of the CDR3 is 16 residues. Per germline, CDR1 SNHLY and CDR2 FYNNEI. CDR3 sequence (DNA): TGTGCCAGCACCAGGGGACTAGCGGGGACCGGGGAGACCCAGTACTTC. Translated: CASTRGLAGTGETQYF. Full variable domain (outside the CDR3, taken from reference TRBV2 and TRBJ2-5): EPEVTQTPSHQVTQMGQEVILRCVPISNHLYFYWYRQILGQKVEFLVSFYNNEISEKSEIFDDQFSVERPDGSNFTLKIRSTKLEDSAMYFCASTRGLAGTGETQYFGPGTRLLVL.

This chain joins TRBV2 and TRBJ1-5, with a tentative D call TRBD1 (6 bases). Germline lookup yields CDR1 SNHLY and CDR2 FYNNEI. The V end was cut by 2 bases, the J end by 0 bases, with 11 bases between. The CDR3 loop spans 16 amino acids. CDR3 in amino acids: CASSERGIDSNQPQHF. DNA of the CDR3: TGTGCCAGCAGTGAAAGGGGGATCGATAGCAATCAGCCCCAGCATTTT.

This chain links TRBV11-1 with TRBJ2-1, with TRBD1 as a possible D gene (6 bases). CDR1 and CDR2 from the germline V gene are SGHAT and FQDESV (reference sequence). This CDR3 is 14 amino acids long. V was shortened by 5 bases and J by 6 bases, with 14 bases between the two germline ends. In DNA form, the CDR3 reads TGTGCCAGCAGCCCCAACAGGGCGGGCAATGAGCAGTTCTTC. This codes for CASSPNRAGNEQFF.

V is TRBV19 and J is TRBJ1-5, with 10 nucleotides matching TRBD1. The CDR3 spans 15 residues. Per germline, CDR1 LNHDA and CDR2 SQIVND (reference sequence). The junction had 6 bases not matched to a gene; V was cut back by 6 bases and J by 4 bases. CDR3 bases: TGTGCCAGTAGCCCGGACAGGGGGTGGAATCAGCCCCAGCATTTT. Translation: CASSPDRGWNQPQHF.

The chain links TRBV6-5 to TRBJ1-5, with 10 bases lining up with TRBD1. The CDR3 spans 13 residues. V shed 8 bases, J shed 7 bases, and the junction held 5 bases outside the gene matches. Germline loops: CDR1 MNHEY, CDR2 SVGAGI. The CDR3 nucleotides read TGTGCCAGCCGACGGGACAGGGGACAGCCCCAGCATTTT. Translation: CASRRDRGQPQHF.

The chain combines TRBV10-3 with TRBJ1-1; D may be TRBD1 (5 bases). The CDR3 consists of 13 residues. V lost 4 bases to trimming and J lost 1 base, with 7 bases between them. Germline CDR1 reads ENHRY; CDR2 reads SYGVKD. CDR3 region: CAISGTPNTEAFF. The CDR3 nucleotides read TGTGCCATCAGTGGGACACCGAACACTGAAGCTTTCTTT.

The J gene is TRBJ2-7, the V gene TRBV27, with a weak D call TRBD2 (7 bases). Germline V gene data show CDR1 as MNHEY and CDR2 as SMNVEV (reference sequence). V lost 4 bases and J lost 2, with 9 bases in between. The CDR3 runs to 13 residues. CDR3 region: CASSWGGPYEQYF. For the CDR3, the DNA is TGTGCCAGCAGTTGGGGGGGCCCCTACGAGCAGTACTTC.

CDR3 coding DNA: TGTGCCTGCCTTCCGGGGAGCAGGTACAATGAGCAGTTCTTC. Its translation: CACLPGSRYNEQFF. The rearrangement links TRBV30 to TRBJ2-1, with D perhaps matching TRBD2 (5 bases). The CDR3 is 14 residues long. The germline V and J ends were trimmed by 6 bases and 4 bases, with 16 bases remaining between them. Germline CDR1 GTSNPN, CDR2 SVGIG (reference sequence).

The genes are TRBV7-9 and TRBJ1-2, with TRBD1 matching over 7 bases. The CDR3 is made up of 17 amino acids. Germline V gives CDR1 SEHNR, CDR2 FQNEAQ (reference sequence). Losses at the gene ends were 9 bases for V and 1 base for J; bases not matched to a gene: 17. The CDR3, as DNA: TGTGCCAGTCATAGCTTCTCTGCCAGGGGGAGTAACTATGGCTACACCTTC. Translating gives CASHSFSARGSNYGYTF.

The chain employs TRBV28 and TRBJ2-2, with TRBD2 as a possible D gene (5 bases). Germline CDR1 reads MDHEN; CDR2 reads SYDVKM. Trimming took 7 bases from V and 2 from J, leaving 8 bases between them. The CDR3 has 13 amino acids. The CDR3 DNA reads TGTGCCAGCAAGACTACCAACACCGGGGAGCTGTTTTTT. Its protein is CASKTTNTGELFF.

The rearrangement uses TRBV2 and TRBJ1-2; TRBD1 is a possible D gene (5 bases). CDR3 length: 16 residues. In germline, CDR1 is SNHLY, CDR2 FYNNEI. Deletions cut 7 bases from V and 4 bases from J, with 22 bases between. As DNA, the CDR3 is TGTGCCAGCACGGGGCAGGGAGGCATTTGGGCCTATGGCTACACCTTC. Translating it yields CASTGQGGIWAYGYTF.

The chain combines TRBV5-5 with TRBJ2-3; tentative D call: TRBD2 (7 bases). V was clipped by 2 bases and J by 3 bases, with 22 bases between them. Germline-derived CDR1 and CDR2 are SGHKS and YYEKEE (reference sequence). CDR3 length equals 18 residues. The CDR3 loop is CASSLGRGAPRWTDTQYF. The CDR3 bases are TGTGCCAGCAGCTTAGGACGGGGGGCCCCTCGTTGGACAGATACGCAGTATTTT.

The rearrangement joins TRBV19 to TRBJ1-1; 8 nucleotides line up with TRBD1. Germline V gene data show CDR1 as LNHDA and CDR2 as SQIVND (reference sequence). After removal of 7 bases from V and 4 bases from J, the junction contained 8 bases not matched to a gene. The CDR3 spans 14 residues. CDR3 sequence (DNA): TGTGCCAGTACCAGGGGGCAGGTGAGCACTGAAGCTTTCTTT. Its protein is CASTRGQVSTEAFF.

The chain couples TRBV3-1 (or the pseudogene TRBV3-2) to TRBJ1-2; possible D gene TRBD1, 6 bases. The CDR3 extends over 14 amino acids. Germline loops: CDR1 LGHDT, CDR2 YNNKEL (reference sequence). The V end lost 8 bases, the J end lost 8 bases, and 21 bases lay between the germline ends. Written as DNA, the CDR3 is TGTGCCAGCGGATCGGGGGGCGCGGTCAGGGGCTACACCTTC. It is translated as CASGSGGAVRGYTF.

The chain links TRBV19 to TRBJ2-3; TRBD2 aligns across 13 bases. Germline values: CDR1 LNHDA, CDR2 SQIVND (reference sequence). Trimming took 2 bases from V and 2 from J; bases not matched to a gene: 13. The CDR3 contains 20 residues. The CDR3 protein is CASSILLAGGLSPITDTQYF. CDR3 sequence (DNA): TGTGCCAGTAGTATACTACTAGCGGGGGGGCTTTCGCCCATCACAGATACGCAGTATTTT.